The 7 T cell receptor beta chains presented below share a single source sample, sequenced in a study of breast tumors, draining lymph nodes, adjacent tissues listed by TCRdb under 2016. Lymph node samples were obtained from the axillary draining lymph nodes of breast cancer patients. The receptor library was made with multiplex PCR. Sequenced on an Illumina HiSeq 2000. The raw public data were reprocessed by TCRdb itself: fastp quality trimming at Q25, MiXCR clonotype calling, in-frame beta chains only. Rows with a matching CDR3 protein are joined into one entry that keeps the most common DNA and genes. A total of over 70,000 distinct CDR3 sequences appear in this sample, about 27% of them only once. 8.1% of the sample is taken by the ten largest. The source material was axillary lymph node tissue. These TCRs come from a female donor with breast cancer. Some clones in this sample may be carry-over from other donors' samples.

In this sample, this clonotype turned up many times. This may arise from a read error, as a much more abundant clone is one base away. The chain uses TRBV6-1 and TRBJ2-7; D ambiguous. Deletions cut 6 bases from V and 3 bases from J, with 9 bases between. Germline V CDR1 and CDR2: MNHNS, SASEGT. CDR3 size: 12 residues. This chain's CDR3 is CASRHTNYEQYF. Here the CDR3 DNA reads TGTGCCAGCAGGCATACAAACTACGAGCAGTACTTC.

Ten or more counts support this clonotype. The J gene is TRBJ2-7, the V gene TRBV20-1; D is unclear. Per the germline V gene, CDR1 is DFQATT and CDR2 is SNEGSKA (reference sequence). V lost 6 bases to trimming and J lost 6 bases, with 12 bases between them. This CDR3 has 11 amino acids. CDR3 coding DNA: TGCAGTGCCCGACGAGTACGCGAGCAGTACTTC. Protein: CSARRVREQYF.

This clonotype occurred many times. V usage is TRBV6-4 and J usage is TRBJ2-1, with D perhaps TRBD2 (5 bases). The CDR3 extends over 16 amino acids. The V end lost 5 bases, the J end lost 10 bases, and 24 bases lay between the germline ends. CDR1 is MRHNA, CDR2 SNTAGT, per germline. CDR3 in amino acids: CASSSNPGSTGGEQFF. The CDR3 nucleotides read TGTGCCAGCAGTTCTAATCCGGGCTCTACCGGCGGGGAGCAGTTCTTC.

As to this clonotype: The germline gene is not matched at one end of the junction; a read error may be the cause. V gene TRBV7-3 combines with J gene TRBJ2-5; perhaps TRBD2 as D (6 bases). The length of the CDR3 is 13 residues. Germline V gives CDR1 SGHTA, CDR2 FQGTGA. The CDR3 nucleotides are TGTGCCAGCAGCCTTAGCGGTCAAGAGACTCAGTACTTC. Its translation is CASSLSGQETQYF.

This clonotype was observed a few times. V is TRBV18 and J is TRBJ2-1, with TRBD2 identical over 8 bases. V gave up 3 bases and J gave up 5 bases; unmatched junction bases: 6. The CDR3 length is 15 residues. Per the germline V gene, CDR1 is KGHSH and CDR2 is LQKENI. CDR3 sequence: CASSPYLGRDNEQFF. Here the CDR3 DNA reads TGTGCCAGCTCACCTTATCTCGGGAGGGACAATGAGCAGTTCTTC.

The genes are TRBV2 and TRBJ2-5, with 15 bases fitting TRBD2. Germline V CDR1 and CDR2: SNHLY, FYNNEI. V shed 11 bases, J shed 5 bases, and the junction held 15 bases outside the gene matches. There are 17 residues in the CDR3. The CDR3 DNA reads TGTGCCCGTAGCGCGAGGACTAGCGGGAGGGCGTATGAGACCCAGTACTTC. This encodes CARSARTSGRAYETQYF.

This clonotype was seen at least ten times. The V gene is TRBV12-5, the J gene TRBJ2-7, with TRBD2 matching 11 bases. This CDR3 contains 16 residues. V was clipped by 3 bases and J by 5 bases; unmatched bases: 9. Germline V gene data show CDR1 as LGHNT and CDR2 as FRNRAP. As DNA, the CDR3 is TGTGCTAGTGGTTTCCGATCTAGCGGGAGGAGAGACGAGCAGTACTTC. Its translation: CASGFRSSGRRDEQYF.